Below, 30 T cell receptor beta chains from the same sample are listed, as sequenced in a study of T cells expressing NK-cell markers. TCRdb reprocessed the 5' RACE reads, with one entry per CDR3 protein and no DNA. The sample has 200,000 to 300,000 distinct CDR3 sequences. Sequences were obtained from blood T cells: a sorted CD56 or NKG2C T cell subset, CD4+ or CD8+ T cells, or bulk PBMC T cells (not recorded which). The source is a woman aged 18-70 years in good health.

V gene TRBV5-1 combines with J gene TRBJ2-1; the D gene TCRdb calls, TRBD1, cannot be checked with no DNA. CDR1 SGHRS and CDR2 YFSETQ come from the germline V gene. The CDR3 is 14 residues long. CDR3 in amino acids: CASSPGQVYNEQFF.

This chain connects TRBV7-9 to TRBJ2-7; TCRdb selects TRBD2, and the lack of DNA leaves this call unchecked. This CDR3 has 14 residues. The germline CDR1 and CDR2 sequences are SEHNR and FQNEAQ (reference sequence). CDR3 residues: CASSPWSSGYEQYF.

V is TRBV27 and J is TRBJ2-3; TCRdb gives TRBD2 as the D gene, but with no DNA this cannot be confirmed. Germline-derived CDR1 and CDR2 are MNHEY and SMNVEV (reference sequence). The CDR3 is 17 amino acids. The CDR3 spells CASSPYTAGDSTDTQYF.

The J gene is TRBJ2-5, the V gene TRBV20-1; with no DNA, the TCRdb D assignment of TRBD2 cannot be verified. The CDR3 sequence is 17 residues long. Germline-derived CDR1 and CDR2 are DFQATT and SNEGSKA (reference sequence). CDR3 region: CSALPPSGTSGGETQYF.

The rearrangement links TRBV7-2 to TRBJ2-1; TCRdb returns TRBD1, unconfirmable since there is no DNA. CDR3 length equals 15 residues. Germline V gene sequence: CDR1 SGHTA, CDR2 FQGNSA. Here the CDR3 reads CASRPGGRQYNEQFF.

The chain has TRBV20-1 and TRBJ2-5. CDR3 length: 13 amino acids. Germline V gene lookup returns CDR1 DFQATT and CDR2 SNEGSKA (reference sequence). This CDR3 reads CSARGGYQETQYF.

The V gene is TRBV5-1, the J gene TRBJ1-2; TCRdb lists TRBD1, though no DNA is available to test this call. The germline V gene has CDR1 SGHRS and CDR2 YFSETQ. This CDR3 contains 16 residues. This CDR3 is CASSKGGQGPIYGYTF.

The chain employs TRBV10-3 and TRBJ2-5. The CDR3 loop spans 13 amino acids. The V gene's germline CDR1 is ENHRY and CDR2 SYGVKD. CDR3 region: CAISEVSEETQYF.

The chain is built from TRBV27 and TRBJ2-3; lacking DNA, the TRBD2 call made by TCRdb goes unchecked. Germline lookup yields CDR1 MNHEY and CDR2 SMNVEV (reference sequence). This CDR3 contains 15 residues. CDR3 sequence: CASSFPSGGTDTQYF.

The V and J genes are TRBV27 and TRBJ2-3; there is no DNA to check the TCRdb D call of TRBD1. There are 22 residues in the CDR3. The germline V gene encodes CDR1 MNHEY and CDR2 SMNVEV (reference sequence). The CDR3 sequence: CASSSLMGSGHGHRRRTDTQYF.

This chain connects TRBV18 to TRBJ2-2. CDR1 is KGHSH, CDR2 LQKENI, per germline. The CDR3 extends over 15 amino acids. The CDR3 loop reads CASSPTRTWDGELFF.

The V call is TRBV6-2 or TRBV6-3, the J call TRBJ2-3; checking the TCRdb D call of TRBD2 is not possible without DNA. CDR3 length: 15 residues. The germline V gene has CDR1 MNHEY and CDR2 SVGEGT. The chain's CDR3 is CASRHTSGGADTQYF.

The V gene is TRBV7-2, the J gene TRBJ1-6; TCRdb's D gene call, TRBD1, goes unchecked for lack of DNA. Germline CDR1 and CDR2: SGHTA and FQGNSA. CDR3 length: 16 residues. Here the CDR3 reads CASSSQDRRYNSPLHF. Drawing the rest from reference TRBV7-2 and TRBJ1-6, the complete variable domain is GAGVSQSPSNKVTEKGKDVELRCDPISGHTALYWYRQSLGQGLEFLIYFQGNSAPDKSGLPSDRFSAERTGGSVSTLTIQRTQQEDSAVYLCASSSQDRRYNSPLHFGNGTRLTVT.

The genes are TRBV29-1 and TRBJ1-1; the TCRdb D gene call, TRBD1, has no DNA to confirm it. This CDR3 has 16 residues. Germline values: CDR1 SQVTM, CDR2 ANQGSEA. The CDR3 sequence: CRARQGPPRACTEAFF.

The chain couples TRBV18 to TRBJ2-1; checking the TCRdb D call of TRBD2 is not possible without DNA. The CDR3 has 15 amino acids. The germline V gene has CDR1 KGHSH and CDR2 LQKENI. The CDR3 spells CASSPQTSGYGEQFF.

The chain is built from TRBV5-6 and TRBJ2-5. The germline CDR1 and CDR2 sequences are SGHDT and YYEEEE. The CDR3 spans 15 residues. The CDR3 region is CASSQIHGLGGTQYF. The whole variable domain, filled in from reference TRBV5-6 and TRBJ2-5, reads DAGVTQSPTHLIKTRGQQVTLRCSPKSGHDTVSWYQQALGQGPQFIFQYYEEEERQRGNFPDRFSGHQFPNYSSELNVNALLLGDSALYLCASSQIHGLGGTQYFGPGTRLLVL.

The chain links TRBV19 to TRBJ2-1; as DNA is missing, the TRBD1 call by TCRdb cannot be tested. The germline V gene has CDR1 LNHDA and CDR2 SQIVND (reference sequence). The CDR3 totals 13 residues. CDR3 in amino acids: CASRNWGPYEQFF.

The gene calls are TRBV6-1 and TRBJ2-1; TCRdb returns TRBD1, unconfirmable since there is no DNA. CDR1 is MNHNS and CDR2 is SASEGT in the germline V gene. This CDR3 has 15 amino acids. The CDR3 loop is CASRADRGWVNEQFF.

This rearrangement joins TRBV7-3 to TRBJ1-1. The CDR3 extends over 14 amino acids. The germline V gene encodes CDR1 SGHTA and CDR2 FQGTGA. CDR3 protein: CASSPGDLNTEAFF.

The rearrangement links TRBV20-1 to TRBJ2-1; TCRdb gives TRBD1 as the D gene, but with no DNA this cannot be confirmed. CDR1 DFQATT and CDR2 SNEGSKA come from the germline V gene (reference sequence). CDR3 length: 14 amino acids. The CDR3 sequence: CSVAGTLLYNEQFF.

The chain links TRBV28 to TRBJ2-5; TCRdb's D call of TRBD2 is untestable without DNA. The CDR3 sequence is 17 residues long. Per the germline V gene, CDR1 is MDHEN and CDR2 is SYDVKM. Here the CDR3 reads CASSSAGTSGKRETQYF.

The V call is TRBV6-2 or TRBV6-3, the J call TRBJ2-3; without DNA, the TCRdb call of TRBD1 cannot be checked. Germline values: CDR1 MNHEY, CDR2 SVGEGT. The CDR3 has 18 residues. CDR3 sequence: CASSYSSRTARDADTQYF.

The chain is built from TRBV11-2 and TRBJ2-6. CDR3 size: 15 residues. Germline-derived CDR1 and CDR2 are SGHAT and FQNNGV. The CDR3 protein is CASSREPSGANVLTF.

CDR3 region: CATSESSGSYNEQFF. The chain is built from TRBV24-1 and TRBJ2-1; TCRdb reports TRBD2, a call that lacks DNA to check it against. Germline V gene sequence: CDR1 KGHDR, CDR2 SFDVKD. This CDR3 region has 15 residues.

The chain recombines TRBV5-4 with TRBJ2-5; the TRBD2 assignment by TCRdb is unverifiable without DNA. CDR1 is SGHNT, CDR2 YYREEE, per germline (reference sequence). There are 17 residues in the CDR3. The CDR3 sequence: CASSLDTGTIGQETQYF.

The CDR3 reads CASSQGVTALQETQYF. V is TRBV14 and J is TRBJ2-5; the TRBD2 assignment by TCRdb is unverifiable without DNA. CDR1 and CDR2 (germline): SGHDN, FVKESK. The CDR3 contains 16 residues.

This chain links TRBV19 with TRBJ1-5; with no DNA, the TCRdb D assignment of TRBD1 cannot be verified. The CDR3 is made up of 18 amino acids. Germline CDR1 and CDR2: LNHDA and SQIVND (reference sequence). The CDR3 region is CASSIGPRGGYSNQPQHF.

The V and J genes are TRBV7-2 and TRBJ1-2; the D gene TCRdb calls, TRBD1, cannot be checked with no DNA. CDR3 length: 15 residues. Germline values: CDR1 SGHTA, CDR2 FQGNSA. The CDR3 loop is CASSSDREAGYGYTF.

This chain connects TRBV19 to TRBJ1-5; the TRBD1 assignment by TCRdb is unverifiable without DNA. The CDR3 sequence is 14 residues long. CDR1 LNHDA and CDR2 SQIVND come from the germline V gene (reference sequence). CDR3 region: CASSPFRDRQPQHF.

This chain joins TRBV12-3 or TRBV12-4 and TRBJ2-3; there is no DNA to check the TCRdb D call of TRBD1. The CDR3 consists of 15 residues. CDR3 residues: CASSSTGPSTDTQYF.